This T cell receptor beta chain emerged from a study of blood T cell repertoires in COVID-19. Looking at the study overall: Whether acute or convalescent, the COVID-19 samples came from the United States, Italy and Spain. T cells, B-cell-depleted T cells, or PBMCs supplied cDNA or gDNA.

This CDR3 has 16 amino acids. Source study methods: Reference gene primer amplification gave estimated nucleated cell counts. The table came from immunoSEQ multiplex PCR; TCRdb's copy has only in-frame clones and leaves some out. V, J and clone size were drawn from that table, and D and trimming were deduced from the DNA. There are under 400,000 clones in the sample; approximately 89% occur only once, and more than 9% lies in the top ten. This receptor was taken from a woman aged 30 to 39 with COVID-19, enrolled during active disease. The chain combines TRBV21-1 with TRBJ2-5; the table's D gene call, TRBD2, was not cross checked with the DNA. TRBV21-1 is a pseudogene segment. The sequenced sample consisted of peripheral blood. The CDR3 DNA reads as TGTGCCAGCAGCAAAAAGGGGGACTACTCAAGAGGGACCCAGTACTTC. Amino acids: CASSKKGDYSRGTQYF.